The rows below give T cell receptor beta chains drawn from one sample of a study of blood T cell repertoires in COVID-19. The table came from immunoSEQ multiplex PCR; TCRdb's copy has only in-frame clones and leaves some out. The data show roughly 430,000 clones, approximately 91% seen once. Sequencing was performed on PBMCs or T cells enriched from blood (not recorded which). The receptors derive from a woman aged 40 to 50 with acute COVID-19. Each CDR3 is given with its conserved first and last residue. D genes are given only for firm matches. Some rows have no size entry. The others give once, few or many, or a class for an expanded clone.

J gene	D gene	clone size	V gene	CDR3 DNA	CDR3 protein
TRBJ1-2	.	.	TRBV2	TGTGCCAGCAGTACCGACAGTAACTATGGCTACACCTTC	CASSTDSNYGYTF
TRBJ2-2	.	once	TRBV7-2	TGTGCCAGCAGCTTAGTACTCAACGAGTATGCCGGGGAGCTGTTTTTT	CASSLVLNEYAGELFF
TRBJ2-2	TRBD2	.	TRBV5-6	TGTGCCAGCAGCCTAGGACTAGCGGGGGGGCGTACCGGGGAGCTGTTTTTT	CASSLGLAGGRTGELFF
TRBJ1-2	TRBD1	once	TRBV30	TGTGCCAGAACCCGGGACAGGGACCATGGCTACACCTTC	CARTRDRDHGYTF
TRBJ1-1	.	.	TRBV7-2	TGTGCCAGCAGCTCCCCCCCGGGAACCAACACTGAAGCTTTCTTT	CASSSPPGTNTEAFF
TRBJ1-6	TRBD1	.	TRBV15	TGTGCCACCAGCAGAGTGTACCAGGGGGGATCACCCCTCCACTTT	CATSRVYQGGSPLHF
TRBJ1-6	.	few	TRBV21-1	TGTGCCAGCAGCGTCCGGGACACGGCAGTGTTCCCCCTCCACTTT	CASSVRDTAVFPLHF
TRBJ1-1	.	.	TRBV19	TGTGCCAGTAGTCAGGGGAACACTGAAGCTTTCTTT	CASSQGNTEAFF
TRBJ1-6	.	.	TRBV7-2	TGTGCCAGCAGCGTAGGGAGGAATTCATATAATTCACCCCTCCACTTT	CASSVGRNSYNSPLHF
TRBJ2-1	TRBD2	.	TRBV4-1	TGCGCCAGCAGACATTCCGCCGGGGGGGGTACTAATGAGCAGTTCTTC	CASRHSAGGGTNEQFF
TRBJ1-5	TRBD1	.	TRBV12-3/TRBV12-4	TGTGCCAGCAGCAGACAGGGCCCACAGCATTTT	CASSRQGPQHF
TRBJ1-6	TRBD1	once	TRBV24-1	TGTGCCACCAGTGCTCTGACAGGGGGATATTCACCCCTCCACTTT	CATSALTGGYSPLHF
TRBJ1-2	.	once	TRBV30	TGTGCCTGGAGTGTTATGGTCGGGGGAGGGCTCAACTATGGCTACACCTTC	CAWSVMVGGGLNYGYTF
TRBJ1-3	.	.	TRBV21-1	TGTGCCAGCAGCAAAGGAGTACAGGGCATGTCTGGAAACACCATATATTTT	CASSKGVQGMSGNTIYF
TRBJ1-1	.	once	TRBV14	TGTGCCAGCAGCCAAGATCTAGTAAAGAACACTGAAGCTTTCTTT	CASSQDLVKNTEAFF
TRBJ1-1	TRBD1	once	TRBV19	TGTGCCAGTAGAGGGGACAGGGTCAGAGGAACTGAAGCTTTCTTT	CASRGDRVRGTEAFF
TRBJ1-6	TRBD1	.	TRBV7-7	TGTGCCAGCAGCTTAACCGGGACAGGAGACTCCTATAATTCACCCCTCCACTTT	CASSLTGTGDSYNSPLHF
TRBJ2-2	.	.	TRBV3-1/TRBV3-2	TGTGCCAGCAGCTGGGGACACCCTACCGGGGAGCTGTTTTTT	CASSWGHPTGELFF
TRBJ1-3	TRBD1	.	TRBV6-5	TGTGCCAGCACCCCACCGGGACAGCGAAACACCATATATTTT	CASTPPGQRNTIYF
TRBJ2-7	.	few	TRBV18	TGTGCCAGCTCACCATCTCCACAGGCTTCCTACGAGCAGTACTTC	CASSPSPQASYEQYF
TRBJ2-1	.	.	TRBV7-8	TGTGCCAGCAGCTTAGTATCCAATGAGCAGTTCTTC	CASSLVSNEQFF
TRBJ2-1	.	.	TRBV14	TGTGCCAGCAGCCAAGACTACCAAGCGAAAAAGCAGTTCTTC	CASSQDYQAKKQFF
TRBJ1-1	.	.	TRBV6-5	TGTGCCAGCAGTAAACAACGAGGGAACACTGAAGCTTTCTTT	CASSKQRGNTEAFF
TRBJ1-2	TRBD1	once	TRBV6-5	TGTGCCAGCAGACTTTTGGACAGGTTGCACTATGGCTACACCTTC	CASRLLDRLHYGYTF
TRBJ1-5	TRBD1	.	TRBV4-2	TGTGCCAGCAGCCAAGGACAGGGATTGGAGCCCCAGCATTTT	CASSQGQGLEPQHF
TRBJ1-4	TRBD1	once	TRBV5-5	TGTGCCAGCAGCTTCCTCGCCGGGACAGGGAATGAAAAACTGTTTTTT	CASSFLAGTGNEKLFF